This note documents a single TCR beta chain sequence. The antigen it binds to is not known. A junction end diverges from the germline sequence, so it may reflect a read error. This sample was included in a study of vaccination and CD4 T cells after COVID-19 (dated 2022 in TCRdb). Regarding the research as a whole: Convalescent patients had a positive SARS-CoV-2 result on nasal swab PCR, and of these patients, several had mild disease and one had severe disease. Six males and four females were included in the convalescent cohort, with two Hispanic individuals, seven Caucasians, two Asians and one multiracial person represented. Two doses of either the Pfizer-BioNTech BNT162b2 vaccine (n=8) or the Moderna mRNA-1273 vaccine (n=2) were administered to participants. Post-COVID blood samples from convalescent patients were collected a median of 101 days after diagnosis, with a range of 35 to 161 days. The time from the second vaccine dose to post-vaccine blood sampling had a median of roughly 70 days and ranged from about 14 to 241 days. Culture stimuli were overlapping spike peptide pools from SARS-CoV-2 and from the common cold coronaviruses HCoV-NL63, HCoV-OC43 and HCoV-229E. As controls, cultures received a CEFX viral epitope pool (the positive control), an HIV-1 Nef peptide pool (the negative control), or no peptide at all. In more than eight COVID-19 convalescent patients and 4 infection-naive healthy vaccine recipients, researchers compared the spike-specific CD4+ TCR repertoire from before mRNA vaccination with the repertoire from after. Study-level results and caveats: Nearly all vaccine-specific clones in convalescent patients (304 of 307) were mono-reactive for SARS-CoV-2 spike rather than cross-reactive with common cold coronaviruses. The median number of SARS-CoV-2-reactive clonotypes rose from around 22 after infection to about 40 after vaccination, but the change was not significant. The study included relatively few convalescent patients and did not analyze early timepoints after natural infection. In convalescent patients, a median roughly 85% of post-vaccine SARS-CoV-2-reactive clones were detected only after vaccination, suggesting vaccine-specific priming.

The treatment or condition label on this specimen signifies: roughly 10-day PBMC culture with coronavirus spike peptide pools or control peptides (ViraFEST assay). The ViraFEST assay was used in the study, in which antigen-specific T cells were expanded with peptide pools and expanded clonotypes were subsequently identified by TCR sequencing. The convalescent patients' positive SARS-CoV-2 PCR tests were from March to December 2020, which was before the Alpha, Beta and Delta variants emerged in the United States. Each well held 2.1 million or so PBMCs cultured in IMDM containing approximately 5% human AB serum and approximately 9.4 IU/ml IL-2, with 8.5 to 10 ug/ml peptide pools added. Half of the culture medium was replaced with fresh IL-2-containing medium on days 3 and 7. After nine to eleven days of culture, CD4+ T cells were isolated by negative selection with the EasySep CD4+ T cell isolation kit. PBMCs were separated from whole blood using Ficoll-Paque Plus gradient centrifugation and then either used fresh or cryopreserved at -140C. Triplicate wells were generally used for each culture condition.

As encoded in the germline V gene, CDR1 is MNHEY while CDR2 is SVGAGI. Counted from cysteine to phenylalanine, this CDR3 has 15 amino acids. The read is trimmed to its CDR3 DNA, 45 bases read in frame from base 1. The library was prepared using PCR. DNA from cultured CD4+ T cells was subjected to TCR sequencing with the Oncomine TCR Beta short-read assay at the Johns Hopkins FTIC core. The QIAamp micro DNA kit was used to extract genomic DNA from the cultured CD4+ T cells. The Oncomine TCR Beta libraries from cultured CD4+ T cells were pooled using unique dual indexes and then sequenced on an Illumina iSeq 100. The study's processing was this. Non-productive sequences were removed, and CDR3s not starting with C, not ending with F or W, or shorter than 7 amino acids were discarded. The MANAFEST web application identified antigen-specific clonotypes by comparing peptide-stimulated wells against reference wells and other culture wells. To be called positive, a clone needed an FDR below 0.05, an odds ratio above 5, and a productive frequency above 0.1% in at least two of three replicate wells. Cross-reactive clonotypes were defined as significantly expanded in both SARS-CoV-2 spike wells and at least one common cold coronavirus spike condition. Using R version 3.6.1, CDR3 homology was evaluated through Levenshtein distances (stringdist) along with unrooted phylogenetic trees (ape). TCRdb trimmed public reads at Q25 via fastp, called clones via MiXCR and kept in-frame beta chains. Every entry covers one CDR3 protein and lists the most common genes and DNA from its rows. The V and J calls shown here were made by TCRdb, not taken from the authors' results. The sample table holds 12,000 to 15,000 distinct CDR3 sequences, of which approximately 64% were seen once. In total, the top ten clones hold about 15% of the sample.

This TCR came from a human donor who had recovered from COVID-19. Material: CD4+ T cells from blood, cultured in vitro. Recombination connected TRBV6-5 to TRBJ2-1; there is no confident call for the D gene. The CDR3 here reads CASSSDWGSYSEQFF. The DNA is TGTGCCAGCAGTTCCGACTGGGGATCTTACAGTGAGCAGTTCTTC.